The next 13 T cell receptor beta chains were all read from a single sample in a study of T cells in Graves' hyperthyroidism and ophthalmopathy. What was amplified from RNA transcripts were TCR beta CDR3 regions. Initially, a first-round RT-PCR of the TCR CDR3 employed the HTBI primer set. MiXCR, run by TCRdb on the multiplex PCR reads, gives a single entry per CDR3 protein. The sample consists of about 570,000 distinct CDR3 sequences, roughly 46% of them appearing once. Input material: peripheral blood or thyroid tissue (not recorded which). These receptors all come from an adult woman with Graves' disease, either hyperthyroidism or ophthalmopathy (not recorded which).

This clonotype was detected many times. V and J are TRBV5-1 and TRBJ2-1; perhaps D is TRBD1 or TRBD2 (5 bases each). The germline CDR1 and CDR2 sequences are SGHRS and YFSETQ. V lost 2 bases, J lost 2 bases, and 8 bases lay in between. CDR3 size: 14 residues. In nucleotides, the CDR3 is TGCGCCAGCAGCTTACAGGAGGCCTACAATGAGCAGTTCTTC. This sequence encodes CASSLQEAYNEQFF.

This clonotype came up a few times. The gene calls are TRBV7-2 and TRBJ2-7; TRBD2 is a possible D gene (7 bases). V lost 0 bases to trimming and J lost 2 bases, with 14 bases between them. The germline V gene encodes CDR1 SGHTA and CDR2 FQGNSA. This CDR3 is 16 amino acids long. The CDR3 bases are TGTGCCAGCAGCTTAGCACCGGGGGGCCTAACCTACGAGCAGTACTTC. Amino acid sequence: CASSLAPGGLTYEQYF.

This clonotype was seen ten or more times. The gene calls are TRBV4-1 and TRBJ1-2; D is unclear. This CDR3 contains 18 residues. The V and J ends lost 0 bases and 0 bases respectively, with 17 bases between them. The germline gives CDR1 MGHRA, CDR2 YSYEKL. CDR3: CASSQEVMGRRSNYGYTF. CDR3 sequence (DNA): TGCGCCAGCAGCCAAGAGGTAATGGGTCGGCGTTCTAACTATGGCTACACCTTC.

This clonotype has a count of ten or more. The V and J genes are TRBV20-1 and TRBJ1-3, with D tentatively TRBD1 (5 bases). Trimming pared 5 bases from V and 0 bases from J, leaving 14 bases between. The CDR3 runs to 15 residues. CDR1 and CDR2 (germline): DFQATT, SNEGSKA (reference sequence). The CDR3 nucleotides are TGCAGTGCTCCCCAGGGCGTGGGCTCTGGAAACACCATATATTTT. The encoded protein is CSAPQGVGSGNTIYF.

This clonotype showed up many times. The chain links TRBV20-1 to TRBJ2-3; D is uncertain. Between the trimmed V and J ends, which lost 6 bases and 0 bases, there was a span of 4 bases. The CDR3 contains 11 residues. Germline V lookup: CDR1 DFQATT, CDR2 SNEGSKA (reference sequence). In DNA form, the CDR3 reads TGCAGTGCCCCAAGCACAGATACGCAGTATTTT. This gives the protein CSAPSTDTQYF.

This clonotype occurred once. The chain carries TRBV12-3 or TRBV12-4 and TRBJ2-7; a weak D match, TRBD2 (5 bases). This CDR3 is 12 amino acids long. Trimming stripped 7 bases from V and 5 bases from J, with 12 bases between. CDR3 in DNA: TGTGCCAGCATGGGAGTTGGGAACGAGCAGTACTTC. Residues: CASMGVGNEQYF.

This clonotype was counted many times. V gene TRBV25-1 combines with J gene TRBJ1-6; 11 nucleotides align to TRBD1. Germline CDR1 and CDR2: MGHDK and SYGVNS. After removal of 5 bases from V and 9 bases from J, the junction contained 3 bases not matched to a gene. The CDR3 contains 14 residues. This chain's CDR3 is CASSRTGGGSPLHF. For the CDR3, the DNA is TGTGCCAGCAGTCGGACAGGGGGCGGTTCACCCCTCCACTTT.

Many counts were recorded for this clonotype. The V and J genes are TRBV20-1 and TRBJ2-2; D is undetermined. The CDR3 totals 12 residues. CDR1 is DFQATT and CDR2 is SNEGSKA in the germline V gene (reference sequence). Trimming removed 7 bases at V and 4 bases at J, with 10 bases between. This chain's CDR3 is CSVTSSTGELFF. The DNA for the CDR3 is TGCAGTGTCACCTCATCCACCGGGGAGCTGTTTTTT.

Many counts were recorded for this clonotype. V and J are TRBV20-1 and TRBJ1-5; D call uncertain. The V end lost 5 bases, the J end lost 0 bases, and 8 bases lay between the germline ends. This CDR3 region has 13 residues. CDR1 DFQATT and CDR2 SNEGSKA come from the germline V gene (reference sequence). The CDR3 nucleotides read TGCAGTGCTCAAATGGATAGCAATCAGCCCCAGCATTTT. The encoded protein is CSAQMDSNQPQHF.

This clonotype was observed many times. This rearrangement joins TRBV7-2 to TRBJ2-7, with D unresolved. Trimming cost V 2 bases and J 2 bases, with 7 bases left between them. The CDR3 consists of 13 residues. The germline V gene has CDR1 SGHTA and CDR2 FQGNSA. The CDR3 DNA reads as TGTGCCAGCAGCTTAACAGTCCCCTACGAGCAGTACTTC. It specifies CASSLTVPYEQYF.

The chain uses TRBV6-5 and TRBJ1-1; 9 bases line up with TRBD1. Germline-derived CDR1 and CDR2 are MNHEY and SVGAGI. This CDR3 region has 13 residues. With V trimmed by 6 bases and J by 6 bases, 5 bases remained unmatched. CDR3 DNA: TGTGCCAGCAGCAGACAGGGGGGACCTGAAGCTTTCTTT. Encoded protein: CASSRQGGPEAFF.

This chain joins TRBV29-1 and TRBJ2-7; D unresolved. Germline-derived CDR1 and CDR2 are SQVTM and ANQGSEA. The CDR3 is 17 amino acids. V was pared by 0 bases and J by 0 bases, with 18 bases between. The CDR3 sequence is CSVEDSGAAGGSYEQYF. The CDR3 bases are TGCAGCGTTGAAGATAGTGGCGCGGCAGGCGGCTCCTACGAGCAGTACTTC.

The J gene is TRBJ1-2, the V gene TRBV10-3; 12 positions agree with TRBD1. The CDR3 loop spans 17 amino acids. Unmatched junction bases numbered 9, after V lost 4 bases and J lost 3 bases. Germline CDR1 ENHRY, CDR2 SYGVKD. CDR3 amino acids: CAISVGTGGRTDYGYTF. DNA of the CDR3: TGTGCCATCAGTGTCGGGACAGGGGGCAGAACAGACTATGGCTACACCTTC.